Sequencing of this T cell receptor (beta chain) was carried out in a study of T cells in Graves' hyperthyroidism and ophthalmopathy. Germline CDR1 reads SNHLY; CDR2 reads FYNNEI. Trimming took 4 bases from V and 9 from J, leaving 9 bases between them. This CDR3 comprises 12 residues. This clonotype was detected many times. The study left out patients who had uncontrolled infection, other autoimmune disease, pregnancy or lactation. Amplified TCR beta CDR3 regions came from RNA transcripts. The HTBI primer set was used in a first-round RT-PCR of the TCR CDR3. TCRdb analysed the multiplex PCR reads with MiXCR anew, one entry per CDR3 protein. This sample yields 750,000 to 900,000 distinct CDR3 sequences, of which roughly 40% are seen a single time; approximately 8.7% belongs to the top ten.

The TCR originated in a man aged 18-30 years with Graves' hyperthyroidism. Sequenced input: blood. This chain links TRBV2 with TRBJ2-2, with D hard to call. The CDR3 coding sequence is TGTGCCAGCAGTGGCAGTCACCGGGAGCTGTTTTTT. It encodes CASSGSHRELFF. The full variable domain, rest sourced from reference TRBV2 and TRBJ2-2, is EPEVTQTPSHQVTQMGQEVILRCVPISNHLYFYWYRQILGQKVEFLVSFYNNEISEKSEIFDDQFSVERPDGSNFTLKIRSTKLEDSAMYFCASSGSHRELFFGEGSRLTVL.